Here is one T cell receptor beta chain with its context. The antigen is undetermined. A read error is possible here, since a much larger clone lies one base away. The data derive from a study of tumor-infiltrating lymphocytes in primary liver carcinoma. For the study at large: By surgical resection, the patients were treated for their primary liver carcinoma. Roughly 3.5 to 8 million productive TCRbeta reads came from each sample, comparable across tissue types. Study outcomes and limitations: Tumor top-250-clone fractions significantly exceeded those of blood (p = 0.039).

Total RNA (approximately 450 ng) served as template for TCR beta cDNA synthesis primed by a constant-region primer. Modified slightly, ARM-PCR produced TCR beta libraries over three nested multiplex PCR rounds. For approximately 9 cycles apiece, the opening two PCR rounds ran with TRBV1-TRBV30 forward primers and a C-beta reverse primer. Via MiXCR, TCRdb re-called the multiplex PCR reads, giving one row per CDR3 protein. The sample yields more than 150,000 distinct CDR3 sequences, less than 65% seen once. This CDR3 region has 12 residues. Trimming shortened V by 10 bases and J by 7 bases, and 17 bases separated the two germline ends. Germline lookup yields CDR1 MNHEY and CDR2 SVGAGI. Blood RNA came from unsorted whole blood; germline DNA was also extracted.

The receptor was isolated from a man aged 40-49 years with primary liver carcinoma and hepatitis B virus infection. The chain links TRBV6-5 to TRBJ2-7; D is perhaps TRBD2 (6 bases). Sequences were obtained from peripheral blood. Here the CDR3 reads CANTGGIGEQYF. The CDR3 bases are TGTGCCAACACTGGGGGGATAGGGGAGCAGTACTTC.